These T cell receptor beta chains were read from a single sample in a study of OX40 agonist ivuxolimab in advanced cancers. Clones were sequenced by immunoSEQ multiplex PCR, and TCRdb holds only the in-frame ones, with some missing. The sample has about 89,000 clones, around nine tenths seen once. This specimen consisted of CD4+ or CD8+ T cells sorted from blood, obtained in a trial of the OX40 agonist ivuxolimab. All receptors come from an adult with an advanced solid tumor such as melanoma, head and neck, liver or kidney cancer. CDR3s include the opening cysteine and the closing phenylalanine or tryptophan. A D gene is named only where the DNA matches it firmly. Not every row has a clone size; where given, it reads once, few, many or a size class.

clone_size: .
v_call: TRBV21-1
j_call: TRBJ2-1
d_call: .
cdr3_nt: TGTGCCAGCAGCAAGTTAACCCCTGACAGGGGGCTAACCTACAATGAGCAGTTCTTC
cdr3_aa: CASSKLTPDRGLTYNEQFF

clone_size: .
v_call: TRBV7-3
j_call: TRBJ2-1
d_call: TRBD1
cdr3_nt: TGTGCCAGCAGCGAGGACAGGGGCCGAGGGGAGCAGTTCTTC
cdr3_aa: CASSEDRGRGEQFF

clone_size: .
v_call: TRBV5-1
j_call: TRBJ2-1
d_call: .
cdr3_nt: TGCGCCAGCAGCTTGGCTAGGGGGGGTTACAATGAGCAGTTCTTC
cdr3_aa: CASSLARGGYNEQFF

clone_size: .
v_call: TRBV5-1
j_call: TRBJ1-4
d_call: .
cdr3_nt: TGCGCCAGCAGCTTGGCTGCAACTAATGAAAAACTGTTTTTT
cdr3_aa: CASSLAATNEKLFF

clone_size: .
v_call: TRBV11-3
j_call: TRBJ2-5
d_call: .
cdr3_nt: TGTGCCAGCAGCTTCTCCCGGAGAGAGACCCAGTACTTC
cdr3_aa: CASSFSRRETQYF

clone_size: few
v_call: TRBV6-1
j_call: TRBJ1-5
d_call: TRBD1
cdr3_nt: TGTGCCAGCAGTCTTAGGGACAGGGCGAATCAGCCCCAGCATTTT
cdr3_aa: CASSLRDRANQPQHF

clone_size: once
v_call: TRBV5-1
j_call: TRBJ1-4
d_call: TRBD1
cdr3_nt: TGCGCCAGCAGCTTTGACAGGGGCAAAGGGGAAAAACTGTTTTTT
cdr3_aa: CASSFDRGKGEKLFF

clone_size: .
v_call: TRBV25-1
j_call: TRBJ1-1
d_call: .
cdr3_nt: TGTGCCAGCACCCCGCCCCAGGGGAGGAGAGCTTTCTTT
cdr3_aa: CASTPPQGRRAFF

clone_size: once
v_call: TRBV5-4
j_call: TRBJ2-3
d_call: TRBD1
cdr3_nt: TGTGCCAGCAGCTTGACACAGGGGGATACGCAGTATTTT
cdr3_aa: CASSLTQGDTQYF

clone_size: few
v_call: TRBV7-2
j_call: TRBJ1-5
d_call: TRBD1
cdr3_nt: TGTGCCAGCAGCTTATACAGGGGAGGCAATCAGCCCCAGCATTTT
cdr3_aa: CASSLYRGGNQPQHF

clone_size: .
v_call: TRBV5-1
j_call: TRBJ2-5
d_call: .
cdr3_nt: TGCGCCAGCAGCACATCCCCGACAGGAGAGGAGACCCAGTACTTC
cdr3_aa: CASSTSPTGEETQYF

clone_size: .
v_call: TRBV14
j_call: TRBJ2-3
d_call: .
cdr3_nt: TGTGCCAGCAGCCAATGGGCACCTAGCACAGATACGCAGTATTTT
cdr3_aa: CASSQWAPSTDTQYF

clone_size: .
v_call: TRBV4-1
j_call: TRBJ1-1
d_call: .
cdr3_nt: TGCGCCAGCAGCCTATCCCCGGGGCTGGGGAGCACTGAAGCTTTCTTT
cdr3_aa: CASSLSPGLGSTEAFF

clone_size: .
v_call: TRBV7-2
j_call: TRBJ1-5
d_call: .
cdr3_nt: TGTGCCAGCAGCTTAAGGCAGGGACAGCCCCAGCATTTT
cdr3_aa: CASSLRQGQPQHF

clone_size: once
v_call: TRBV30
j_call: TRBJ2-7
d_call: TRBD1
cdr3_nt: TGTGCCTGGGGGACAGGCTACTACGAGCAGTACTTC
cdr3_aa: CAWGTGYYEQYF

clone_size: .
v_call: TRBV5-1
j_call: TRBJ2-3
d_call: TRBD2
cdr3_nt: TGCGCCAGCAGCCTTCTCCCCCGGGCTAGCGGGGGGTCAGATACGCAGTATTTT
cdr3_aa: CASSLLPRASGGSDTQYF

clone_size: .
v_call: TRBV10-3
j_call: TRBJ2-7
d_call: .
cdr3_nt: TGTGCCATCAGTGATCTGACAGACGAGCAGTACTTC
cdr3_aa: CAISDLTDEQYF

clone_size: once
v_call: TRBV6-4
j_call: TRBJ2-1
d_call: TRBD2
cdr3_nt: TGTGCCAGCAGTGACTCTTGGGGACTAGCAGCGAATGAGCAGTTCTTC
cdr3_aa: CASSDSWGLAANEQFF

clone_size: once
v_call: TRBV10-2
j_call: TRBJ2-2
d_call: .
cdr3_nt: TGCGCCAGCAGTTTTGCGGCTGGGGAGCTGTTTTTT
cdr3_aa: CASSFAAGELFF

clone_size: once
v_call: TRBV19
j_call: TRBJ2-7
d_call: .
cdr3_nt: TGTGCCAGTAGTATTGGCACCGTCGGGGGTAAGGGGGGAGACGAGCAGTACTTC
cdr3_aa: CASSIGTVGGKGGDEQYF

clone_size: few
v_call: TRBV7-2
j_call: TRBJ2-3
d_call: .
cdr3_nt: TGTGCCAGCAGCTTATCGACTCAAATCACAGATACGCAGTATTTT
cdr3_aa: CASSLSTQITDTQYF

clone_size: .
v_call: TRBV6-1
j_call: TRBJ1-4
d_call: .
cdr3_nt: TGTGCCAGCAGTCGGGCAACTAATGAAAAACTGTTTTTT
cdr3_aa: CASSRATNEKLFF

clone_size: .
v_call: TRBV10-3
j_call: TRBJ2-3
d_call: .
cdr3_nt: TGTGCCTTCGGACAGCACACAGATACGCAGTATTTT
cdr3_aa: CAFGQHTDTQYF

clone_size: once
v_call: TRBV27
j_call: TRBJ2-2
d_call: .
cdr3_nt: TGTGCCAGCAGTTTACTGGAGGGAGCGAACACCGGGGAGCTGTTTTTT
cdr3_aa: CASSLLEGANTGELFF

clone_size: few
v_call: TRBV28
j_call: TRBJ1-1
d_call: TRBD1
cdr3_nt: TGTGCCAGCAGTTCCTCGACAGGGGCCGAAAGGAAAGCTTTCTTT
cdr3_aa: CASSSSTGAERKAFF

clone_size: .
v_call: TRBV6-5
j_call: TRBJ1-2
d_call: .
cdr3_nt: TGTGCCAGCAGTTACTCACAGGGTATCCATGGCTACACCTTC
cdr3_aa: CASSYSQGIHGYTF

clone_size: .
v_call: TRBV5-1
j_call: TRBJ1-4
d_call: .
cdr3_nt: TGCGCCAGCAGCCCACAGGGTTTGGAGCGTGAAAAACTGTTTTTT
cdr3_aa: CASSPQGLEREKLFF

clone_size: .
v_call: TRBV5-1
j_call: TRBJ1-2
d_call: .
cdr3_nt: TGCGCCAGCTTTAACAGGATCGGTCGCTCAGACTATGGCTACACCTTC
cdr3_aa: CASFNRIGRSDYGYTF

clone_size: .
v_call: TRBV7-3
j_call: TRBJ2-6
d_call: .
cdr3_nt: TGTGCCAGCAGCCCCCAGGGGGCCAACGTCCTGACTTTC
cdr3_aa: CASSPQGANVLTF

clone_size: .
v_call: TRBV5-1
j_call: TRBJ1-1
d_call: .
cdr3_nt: TGCGCCAGCAGCAGGACAGTGACCGCTGAAGCTTTCTTT
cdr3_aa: CASSRTVTAEAFF

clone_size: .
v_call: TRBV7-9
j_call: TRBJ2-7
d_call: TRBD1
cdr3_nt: TGTGCCAGCAGCTTAGCGGGACAGGGCTCCTACGAGCAGTACTTC
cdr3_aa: CASSLAGQGSYEQYF

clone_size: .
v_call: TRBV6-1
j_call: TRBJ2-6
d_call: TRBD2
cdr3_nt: TGTGCCAGCAGTGGGGAGGGAGGGCTTAGGGCCAACGTCCTGACTTTC
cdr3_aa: CASSGEGGLRANVLTF

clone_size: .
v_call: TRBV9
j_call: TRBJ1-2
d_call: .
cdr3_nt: TGTGCCAGCAGCGTAGTAGGAGGGGGTCCTACCAACTATGGCTACACCTTC
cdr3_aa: CASSVVGGGPTNYGYTF

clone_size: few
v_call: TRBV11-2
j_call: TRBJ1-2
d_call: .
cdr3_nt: TGTGCCAGCAGCTCACGAAATGGCTACACCTTC
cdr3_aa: CASSSRNGYTF

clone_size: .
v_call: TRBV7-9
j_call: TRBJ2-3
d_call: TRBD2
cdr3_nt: TGTGCCAGCAGCTCAGGCGGCGGGGGGGCCCAAAAGAGGACAGATACGCAGTATTTT
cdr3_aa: CASSSGGGGAQKRTDTQYF

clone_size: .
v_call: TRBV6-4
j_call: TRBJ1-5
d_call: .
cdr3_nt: TGTGCCAGCAGTGGGCAAACTAGCAATCAGCCCCAGCATTTT
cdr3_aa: CASSGQTSNQPQHF